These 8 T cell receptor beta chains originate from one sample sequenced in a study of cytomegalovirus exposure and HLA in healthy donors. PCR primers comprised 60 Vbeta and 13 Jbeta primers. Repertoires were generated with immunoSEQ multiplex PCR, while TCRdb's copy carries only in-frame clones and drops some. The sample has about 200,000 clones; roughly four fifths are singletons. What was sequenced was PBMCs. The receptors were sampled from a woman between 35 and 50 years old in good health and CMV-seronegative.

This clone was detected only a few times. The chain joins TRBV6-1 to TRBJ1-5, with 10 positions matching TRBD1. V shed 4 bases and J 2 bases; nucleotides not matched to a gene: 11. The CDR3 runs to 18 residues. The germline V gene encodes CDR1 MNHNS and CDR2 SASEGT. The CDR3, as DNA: TGTGCCAGCAGTGCAACCGGGACAGGGGCTAGTGGCAATCAGCCCCAGCATTTT. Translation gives CASSATGTGASGNQPQHF.

CDR3 DNA sequence: TGTGCCAGCAGTTACGCCAGGGGAAGGTACGAGCAGTACTTC. Its protein product is CASSYARGRYEQYF. V and J are TRBV6-5 and TRBJ2-7; D might be TRBD1 (6 bases). The germline CDR1 and CDR2 sequences are MNHEY and SVGAGI. The ends were cut back, 2 bases at V and 4 bases at J, with 12 bases in the middle. The CDR3 extends over 14 amino acids.

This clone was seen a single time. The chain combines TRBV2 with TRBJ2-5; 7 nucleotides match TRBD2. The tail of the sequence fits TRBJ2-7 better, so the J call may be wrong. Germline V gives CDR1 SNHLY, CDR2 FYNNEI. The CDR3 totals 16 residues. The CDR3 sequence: CASSKGRLADSYEQYF. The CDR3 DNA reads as TGTGCCAGCAGCAAAGGGCGACTAGCCGACTCCTACGAGCAGTACTTC.

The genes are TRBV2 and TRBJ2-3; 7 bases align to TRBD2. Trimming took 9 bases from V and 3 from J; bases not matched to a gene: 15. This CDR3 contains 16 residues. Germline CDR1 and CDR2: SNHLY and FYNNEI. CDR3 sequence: CASAFFGGGPTDTQYF. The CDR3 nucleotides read TGTGCCAGTGCATTTTTCGGGGGAGGGCCGACAGATACGCAGTATTTT.

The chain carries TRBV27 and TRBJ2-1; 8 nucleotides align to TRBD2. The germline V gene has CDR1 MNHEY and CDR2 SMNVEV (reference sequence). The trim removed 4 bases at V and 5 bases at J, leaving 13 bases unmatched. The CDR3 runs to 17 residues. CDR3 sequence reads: CASSSQILAVSDNEQFF. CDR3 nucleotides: TGTGCCAGCAGTTCCCAGATACTAGCGGTTTCTGACAATGAGCAGTTCTTC.

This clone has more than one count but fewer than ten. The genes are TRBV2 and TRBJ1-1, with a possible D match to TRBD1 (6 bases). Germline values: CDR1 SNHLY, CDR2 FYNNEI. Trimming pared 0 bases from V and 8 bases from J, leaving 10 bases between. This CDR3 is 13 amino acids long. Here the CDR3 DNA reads TGTGCCAGCAGTGAAGCAGGGACAACCGAAGCTTTCTTT. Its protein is CASSEAGTTEAFF. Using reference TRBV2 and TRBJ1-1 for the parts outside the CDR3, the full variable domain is EPEVTQTPSHQVTQMGQEVILRCVPISNHLYFYWYRQILGQKVEFLVSFYNNEISEKSEIFDDQFSVERPDGSNFTLKIRSTKLEDSAMYFCASSEAGTTEAFFGQGTRLTVV.

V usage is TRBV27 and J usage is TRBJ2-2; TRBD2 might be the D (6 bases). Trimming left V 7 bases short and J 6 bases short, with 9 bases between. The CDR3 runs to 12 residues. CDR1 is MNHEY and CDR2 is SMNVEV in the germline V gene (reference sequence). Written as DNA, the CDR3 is TGTGCCAGCATATCGGGAGCCGGGGAGCTGTTTTTT. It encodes CASISGAGELFF.

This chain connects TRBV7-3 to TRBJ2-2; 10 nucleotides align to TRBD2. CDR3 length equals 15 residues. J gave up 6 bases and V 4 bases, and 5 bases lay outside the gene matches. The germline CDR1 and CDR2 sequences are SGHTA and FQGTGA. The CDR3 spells CASSSSGSLPGELFF. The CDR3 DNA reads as TGTGCCAGCAGCTCTAGCGGGAGTCTACCCGGGGAGCTGTTTTTT. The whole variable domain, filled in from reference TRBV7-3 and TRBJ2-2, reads GAGVSQTPSNKVTEKGKYVELRCDPISGHTALYWYRQSLGQGPEFLIYFQGTGAADDSGLPNDRFFAVRPEGSVSTLKIQRTERGDSAVYLCASSSSGSLPGELFFGEGSRLTVL.